The 23 T cell receptor beta chains given below trace back to one sample, sequenced in a study of blood T cell repertoires in COVID-19. Some clones are missing from TCRdb's copy, which holds only in-frame ones; the method was immunoSEQ multiplex PCR. The repertoire has 40,000 to 55,000 clones, approximately 88% of them found once; the top ten carry more than 2.5%. Material for sequencing was peripheral blood. These receptors were collected from a man between 50 and 59 years old with acute or convalescent COVID-19.

The rearrangement uses TRBV19 and TRBJ2-7; 7 bases are a match to TRBD2. Per the germline V gene, CDR1 is LNHDA and CDR2 is SQIVND (reference sequence). J gave up 2 bases and V 5 bases, and 6 bases lay outside the gene matches. The CDR3 loop spans 14 amino acids. In DNA form, the CDR3 reads TGTGCCAGTAGTGGAGAGCGGGGAACCTACGAGCAGTACTTC. The encoded protein is CASSGERGTYEQYF.

The V call is TRBV27, the J call TRBJ1-2; a possible D gene is TRBD1 (6 bases). The CDR3 extends over 14 amino acids. V was trimmed by 6 bases and J by 6 bases, leaving 17 bases between them. Germline assignment: CDR1 MNHEY and CDR2 SMNVEV (reference sequence). The CDR3 reads CASRTWGRGDGYTF. The CDR3 nucleotides read TGTGCCAGCAGAACCTGGGGCAGGGGAGATGGCTACACCTTC.

The genes are TRBV5-5 and TRBJ2-3, with TRBD1 matching over 11 bases. CDR1 is SGHKS, CDR2 YYEKEE, per germline (reference sequence). This CDR3 has 16 residues. V lost 2 bases to trimming and J lost 5 bases; unmatched junction nucleotides: 7. CDR3 amino acids: CASSFSPGQGVDTQYF. The CDR3 region has the DNA TGTGCCAGCAGCTTTTCTCCGGGACAGGGGGTAGATACGCAGTATTTT.

This chain joins TRBV19 and TRBJ2-3, with 11 nucleotides matching TRBD1. The CDR3 sequence is 16 residues long. Germline V gives CDR1 LNHDA, CDR2 SQIVND (reference sequence). V gave up 3 bases and J gave up 1 base; unmatched junction bases: 3. CDR3 in DNA: TGTGCCAGTAGTATCGGACAGGGGGCTGGCACAGATACGCAGTATTTT. This sequence encodes CASSIGQGAGTDTQYF.

The V call is TRBV7-3, the J call TRBJ2-1, with unresolved D. This CDR3 contains 12 residues. With 4 bases removed from V and 6 bases from J, the gap between germline ends came to 7 bases. CDR1 is SGHTA and CDR2 is FQGTGA in the germline V gene. The CDR3 region has the DNA TGTGCCAGCAGCTACGGGTCCAATGAGCAGTTCTTC. It specifies CASSYGSNEQFF.

This clone has only a few counts. V is TRBV15 and J is TRBJ2-1; TRBD2 agrees at 11 bases. This CDR3 region has 16 residues. Germline V gives CDR1 LNHNV, CDR2 YYDKDF (reference sequence). V lost 0 bases and J lost 3; bases outside the gene matches: 1. The DNA for the CDR3 is TGTGCCACCAGCAGAGATCTAGCGGGAGGCTACAATGAGCAGTTCTTC. Translating it yields CATSRDLAGGYNEQFF.

This clone came up a few times. This chain uses TRBV25-1 with TRBJ2-3, with D possibly matching TRBD2 (6 bases). Germline V lookup: CDR1 MGHDK, CDR2 SYGVNS. The V gene lost 1 base and the J gene lost 2 bases, with 7 bases spanning the gap. CDR3 size: 14 residues. The CDR3 DNA is TGTGCCAGCAGTGAATCGGGAGTCACAGATACGCAGTATTTT. Translated: CASSESGVTDTQYF.

V gene TRBV5-1 combines with J gene TRBJ2-3, with 7 bases lining up with TRBD2. CDR1 and CDR2 from the germline V gene are SGHRS and YFSETQ. The CDR3 runs 13 residues. The V segment lost 0 bases and the J segment 9 bases; nucleotides outside the gene matches: 4. DNA for the CDR3: TGCGCCAGCAGCTTGGTGTTGGGGGGGACGCAGTATTTT. Translation: CASSLVLGGTQYF.

The chain carries TRBV19 and TRBJ2-7, with a possible D match to TRBD1 (6 bases). Germline CDR1 reads LNHDA; CDR2 reads SQIVND (reference sequence). Trimming took 5 bases from V and 5 from J, leaving 16 bases between them. This CDR3 comprises 14 residues. CDR3 DNA sequence: TGTGCCAGTAGTGCACTACAGGGTTCGGACGAGCAGTACTTC. It yields the protein CASSALQGSDEQYF.

The genes are TRBV28 and TRBJ2-7; 9 bases line up with TRBD1. Germline CDR1 and CDR2: MDHEN and SYDVKM. The V gene end was trimmed by 3 bases and the J gene end by 2 bases; junction bases not matched to a gene: 5. This CDR3 comprises 15 residues. The CDR3 loop reads CASSFEGQGPYEQYF. CDR3 sequence (DNA): TGTGCCAGCAGTTTTGAGGGACAGGGACCCTACGAGCAGTACTTC.

The rearrangement joins TRBV18 to TRBJ2-7; D is possibly TRBD2 (5 bases). The V end was cut by 2 bases, the J end by 13 bases, with 18 bases between. The CDR3 totals 13 residues. CDR1 and CDR2 (germline): KGHSH, LQKENI. The DNA for the CDR3 is TGTGCCAGCTCACCAGAGACGCTAGCTTGGTACTACTTC. Its translation is CASSPETLAWYYF.

The chain is built from TRBV30 and TRBJ1-5, with 7 bases fitting TRBD1. Trimming cost V 1 base and J 5 bases; bases outside gene matches: 2. This CDR3 region has 13 residues. Germline V gene sequence: CDR1 GTSNPN, CDR2 SVGIG (reference sequence). The CDR3 DNA sequence: TGTGCCTGGAGTGGGCAGGGGGATCAGCCCCAGCATTTT. Residues: CAWSGQGDQPQHF.

The chain links TRBV14 to TRBJ2-7; 8 bases fit TRBD1. Germline V gives CDR1 SGHDN, CDR2 FVKESK. The CDR3 has 16 amino acids. V shed 4 bases, J shed 2 bases, and the junction held 10 bases outside the gene matches. CDR3 DNA: TGTGCCAGCAGCCGGACCCGGGACAGGCTAACCTACGAGCAGTACTTC. Translated: CASSRTRDRLTYEQYF.

This rearrangement joins TRBV15 to TRBJ2-1; unclear D gene. The CDR3 has 16 residues. Germline V lookup: CDR1 LNHNV, CDR2 YYDKDF (reference sequence). Trimming removed 0 bases at V and 6 bases at J, with 15 bases between. The CDR3 sequence: CATSRDPRPQSNEQFF. CDR3 nucleotide sequence: TGTGCCACCAGCAGAGATCCCAGGCCGCAATCCAATGAGCAGTTCTTC.

The chain employs TRBV19 and TRBJ2-2; D might be TRBD1 (6 bases). With 3 bases removed from V and 5 bases from J, the gap between germline ends came to 10 bases. The length of the CDR3 is 14 residues. Germline values: CDR1 LNHDA, CDR2 SQIVND (reference sequence). CDR3 region: CASSILRGTGELFF. The CDR3, as DNA: TGTGCCAGTAGTATCCTTAGGGGGACCGGGGAGCTGTTTTTT.

The rearrangement joins TRBV30 to TRBJ1-6; no definite D call. The V gene's germline CDR1 is GTSNPN and CDR2 SVGIG (reference sequence). The CDR3 length is 13 residues. Trimming removed 3 bases from V and 5 bases from J, with 8 bases in between. The CDR3 DNA is TGTGCCTGGAGGGCGGCCCATAATTCACCCCTCCACTTT. This translates into CAWRAAHNSPLHF.

This clone was seen once. The gene calls are TRBV7-8 and TRBJ2-5; 12 nucleotides line up with TRBD2. CDR1 is SGHVS and CDR2 is FQNEAQ in the germline V gene. V was pared by 4 bases and J by 7 bases, with 7 bases of the junction left unmatched. This CDR3 region has 15 residues. The CDR3 loop is CASSSALAGGGTQYF. CDR3 sequence (DNA): TGTGCCAGCAGCTCGGCCCTAGCGGGAGGGGGGACCCAGTACTTC. The complete variable domain, with remaining parts taken from reference TRBV7-8 and TRBJ2-5, reads GAGVSQSPRYKVAKRGQDVALRCDPISGHVSLFWYQQALGQGPEFLTYFQNEAQLDKSGLPSDRFFAERPEGSVSTLKIQRTQQEDSAVYLCASSSALAGGGTQYFGPGTRLLVL.

The chain recombines TRBV5-1 with TRBJ1-1; 9 bases are a match to TRBD1. The V and J ends lost 7 bases and 10 bases, in that order; junction bases with no gene match: 17. Germline CDR1 is SGHRS and CDR2 is YFSETQ. There are 15 residues in the CDR3. CDR3 nucleotides: TGCGCCAGCTCTTCGACAGGGGGAAGAAGGAGGGGAGCTTTCTTT. Protein sequence: CASSSTGGRRRGAFF. The full variable domain, with the rest looked up from reference TRBV5-1 and TRBJ1-1, is KAGVTQTPRYLIKTRGQQVTLSCSPISGHRSVSWYQQTPGQGLQFLFEYFSETQRNKGNFPGRFSGRQFSNSRSEMNVSTLELGDSALYLCASSSTGGRRRGAFFGQGTRLTVV.

The CDR3 DNA sequence: TGTGCCAGCAGTGAGTCCCGGGACAGGCCCTCCTACGAGCAGTACTTC. Its translation is CASSESRDRPSYEQYF. V gene TRBV2 combines with J gene TRBJ2-7; 8 bases map to TRBD1. The CDR3 covers 16 residues. V lost 3 bases, J lost 0 bases, and 7 bases stayed unmatched. In germline, CDR1 is SNHLY, CDR2 FYNNEI.

The chain couples TRBV6-4 to TRBJ1-5; 7 bases are a match to TRBD1. Germline lookup yields CDR1 MRHNA and CDR2 SNTAGT. This CDR3 contains 13 residues. V shed 3 bases, J shed 9 bases, and the junction held 5 bases outside the gene matches. The CDR3 sequence: CASSEGRGRPQHF. CDR3 DNA: TGTGCCAGCAGTGAGGGCAGGGGGAGGCCCCAGCATTTT.

This sequence joins TRBV7-9 and TRBJ2-3; unclear D gene. The CDR3 is 14 residues long. Trimming pared 0 bases from V and 1 base from J, leaving 5 bases between. Germline V gene data show CDR1 as SEHNR and CDR2 as FQNEAQ (reference sequence). The CDR3 loop reads CASSLAGRTDTQYF. The CDR3 nucleotides are TGTGCCAGCAGCTTAGCTGGGCGCACAGATACGCAGTATTTT. Using reference TRBV7-9 and TRBJ2-3 for the parts outside the CDR3, the full variable domain is DTGVSQNPRHKITKRGQNVTFRCDPISEHNRLYWYRQTLGQGPEFLTYFQNEAQLEKSRLLSDRFSAERPKGSFSTLEIQRTEQGDSAMYLCASSLAGRTDTQYFGPGTRLTVL.

The chain links TRBV7-6 to TRBJ2-5; the match to TRBD1 covers 7 bases. There are 13 residues in the CDR3. With 4 bases clipped from V and 5 bases from J, the junction kept 4 bases outside the gene matches. CDR1 is SGHVS, CDR2 FNYEAQ, per germline. The CDR3 here is CASSSTGMETQYF. The CDR3 DNA is TGTGCCAGCAGCTCGACAGGGATGGAGACCCAGTACTTC.

The chain carries TRBV29-1 and TRBJ2-3, with 8 bases lining up with TRBD1. J gave up 0 bases and V 7 bases, and 6 bases lay outside the gene matches. Germline CDR1 reads SQVTM; CDR2 reads ANQGSEA. The CDR3 has 14 amino acids. CDR3 in amino acids: CSARDRRSTDTQYF. CDR3 DNA sequence: TGCAGCGCCAGGGACAGGCGCAGCACAGATACGCAGTATTTT.